This T cell receptor beta chain was profiled in a study of CD8 T cells in Susac syndrome. An amount of RNA that ranged from roughly 0.5 to 1 ug was reverse transcribed with random hexamers. TCRdb passed the immunoSEQ multiplex PCR reads through MiXCR, listing each CDR3 protein once. The table includes 120,000 or so distinct CDR3 sequences, 90% to 95% detected once. The CDR3 has 17 amino acids. V was clipped by 4 bases and J by 2 bases; unmatched bases: 13. Germline V lookup: CDR1 LNHDA, CDR2 SQIVND (reference sequence). TCR beta sequencing was performed on blood CD8+ and CD4+ T cells. TEMRA cells were enriched by FACS, and CD4+ and CD8+ T cells were negatively isolated.

The chain employs TRBV19 and TRBJ1-1, with 7 nucleotides matching TRBD1. The clonotype comes from a human donor in good health. Sequenced: CD4+ T cells from PBMCs. The CDR3 DNA sequence: TGTGCCAGTAGTAACACCGGGACTAACAGGGGTAACACTGAAGCTTTCTTT. As protein: CASSNTGTNRGNTEAFF.